Described below is a single TCR beta chain sequence and its context. Clones were read by immunoSEQ multiplex PCR, and TCRdb kept only the in-frame ones, dropping some. This table holds more than 450,000 clones, 75% to 85% found once. This sample was taken from a study of shared clonotypes between healthy human individuals. Germline V lookup: CDR1 SGHRS, CDR2 YFSETQ. Trimming cost V 4 bases and J 1 base; bases outside gene matches: 6. The CDR3 has 15 residues. This chain connects TRBV5-1 to TRBJ2-7, with 9 bases matching TRBD1. The sample consisted of PBMCs. This TCR came from a middle-aged woman in good health. Some clones in this sample may be carry-over from other donors' samples. The CDR3 here is CASSPQGATSYEQYF. CDR3 DNA sequence: TGCGCCAGCAGCCCACAGGGGGCGACATCCTACGAGCAGTACTTC.